This T cell receptor beta chain is from a study of T cell changes during pregnancy in multiple sclerosis. Per the germline V gene, CDR1 is SGDLS and CDR2 is YYNGEE. The J segment lost 3 bases and the V segment lost 0 bases, leaving 3 bases of the junction unmatched. The CDR3 extends over 15 amino acids. Using immunoSEQ multiplex PCR, the repertoire was profiled, and TCRdb retains in-frame clones only, with some absent. The sample shows about 75,000 clones, 90% to 95% of them seen only once. This chain connects TRBV9 to TRBJ2-3; TRBD2 agrees at 8 bases. This specimen consisted of CD4+ T cells from peripheral blood mononuclear cells, obtained after pregnancy. The clonotype comes from a female donor with multiple sclerosis, enrolled in a pregnancy study. The CDR3 reads CASSVVGTSTDTQYF. CDR3 in DNA: TGTGCCAGCAGCGTAGTAGGGACTAGTACAGATACGCAGTATTTT.